The 22 T cell receptor beta chains below come from one sample, sequenced in a study of blood T cell repertoires in COVID-19. The repertoire was sequenced with immunoSEQ multiplex PCR; TCRdb's copy has only in-frame clones and lacks some. The table lists roughly 70,000 clones, about four fifths of them singletons. The sample taken for sequencing was peripheral blood. The source is a woman aged 55-70 years with acute or convalescent COVID-19.

The chain has TRBV7-2 and TRBJ1-4; 8 bases align to TRBD1. The CDR3 contains 14 residues. The germline V gene has CDR1 SGHTA and CDR2 FQGNSA. Losses at the gene ends were 6 bases for V and 7 bases for J; bases not matched to a gene: 7. The CDR3 is CASRRQGAREKLFF. Here the CDR3 DNA reads TGTGCCAGCAGACGCCAGGGGGCGCGTGAAAAACTGTTTTTT.

The J gene is TRBJ2-1, the V gene TRBV5-1, with D perhaps matching TRBD2 (5 bases). Germline V gene lookup returns CDR1 SGHRS and CDR2 YFSETQ. The V end lost 6 bases, the J end lost 0 bases, and 16 bases lay between the germline ends. The CDR3 has 16 amino acids. CDR3 amino acids: CASTSGNPSSYNEQFF. The DNA of the CDR3 is TGCGCCAGCACCTCGGGAAACCCGAGCTCCTACAATGAGCAGTTCTTC.

The chain combines TRBV30 with TRBJ1-6; 9 bases are shared with TRBD1. Germline lookup yields CDR1 GTSNPN and CDR2 SVGIG (reference sequence). CDR3 size: 15 residues. With V trimmed by 4 bases and J by 8 bases, 9 bases remained unmatched. CDR3 DNA: TGTGCCTGGACTCTCTTGGGACAGGGCTATTCACCCCTCCACTTT. Encoded protein: CAWTLLGQGYSPLHF.

In nucleotides, the CDR3 is TGTGCCAGCACCGCGCCAGGACTAGCGGTAGATGAGCAGTTCTTC. Protein: CASTAPGLAVDEQFF. The chain links TRBV9 to TRBJ2-1; 10 nucleotides align to TRBD2. CDR1 is SGDLS, CDR2 YYNGEE, per germline. V was clipped by 6 bases and J by 8 bases; unmatched bases: 11. CDR3 length equals 15 residues. Full variable domain (remainder filled in from reference TRBV9 and TRBJ2-1): DSGVTQTPKHLITATGQRVTLRCSPRSGDLSVYWYQQSLDQGLQFLIQYYNGEERAKGNILERFSAQQFPDLHSELNLSSLELGDSALYFCASTAPGLAVDEQFFGPGTRLTVL.

This clone has just a few counts. The rearrangement joins TRBV4-2 to TRBJ2-1; TRBD2 agrees at 11 bases. The junction had 3 bases not matched to a gene; V was cut back by 4 bases and J by 4 bases. Germline values: CDR1 LGHNA, CDR2 YNFKEQ. This CDR3 spans 15 amino acids. CDR3 sequence: CASSPIAGGYNEQFF. In DNA form, the CDR3 reads TGTGCCAGCAGCCCAATAGCGGGGGGGTACAATGAGCAGTTCTTC.

The DNA of the CDR3 is TGTGCCAGCAGCTTACCAGGGGGCGCGGGAACCGGGGAGCTGTTTTTT. It encodes CASSLPGGAGTGELFF. J is TRBJ2-2 and V is TRBV5-4; 8 nucleotides line up with TRBD1. The CDR3 has 16 residues. Unmatched junction bases numbered 8, after V lost 2 bases and J lost 5 bases. The V gene's germline CDR1 is SGHNT and CDR2 YYREEE (reference sequence).

This clone was detected only once. The rearrangement links TRBV6-1 to TRBJ2-5; tentative D call: TRBD2 (5 bases). The V gene lost 0 bases and the J gene lost 7 bases, with 15 bases spanning the gap. CDR3 size: 15 residues. The germline V gene has CDR1 MNHNS and CDR2 SASEGT. DNA for the CDR3: TGTGCCAGCAGTGAAGCCAGACTAAGCGTGGGGACCCAGTACTTC. Translating it yields CASSEARLSVGTQYF.

V and J are TRBV7-3 and TRBJ1-6, with 7 bases fitting TRBD1. V gave up 2 bases and J gave up 9 bases; unmatched junction bases: 4. The CDR3 is made up of 14 amino acids. Germline CDR1 is SGHTA and CDR2 is FQGTGA. CDR3 nucleotides: TGTGCCAGCAGCTTAGAGGACAGGCGTTCACCCCTCCACTTT. Its translation: CASSLEDRRSPLHF. The whole variable domain, filled in from reference TRBV7-3 and TRBJ1-6, reads GAGVSQTPSNKVTEKGKYVELRCDPISGHTALYWYRQSLGQGPEFLIYFQGTGAADDSGLPNDRFFAVRPEGSVSTLKIQRTERGDSAVYLCASSLEDRRSPLHFGNGTRLTVT.

Here the CDR3 DNA reads TGTGCCAGCAGTGAAGGGACAGGCTATGGCTACACCTTC. Translation: CASSEGTGYGYTF. The V call is TRBV25-1, the J call TRBJ1-2; 8 bases are shared with TRBD1. The CDR3 spans 13 residues. The germline gives CDR1 MGHDK, CDR2 SYGVNS. J gave up 4 bases and V 2 bases, and 0 bases lay outside the gene matches.

J is TRBJ2-2 and V is TRBV7-9, with D maybe TRBD1 (5 bases). Germline loops: CDR1 SEHNR, CDR2 FQNEAQ (reference sequence). The CDR3 length is 14 residues. Trimming pared 5 bases from V and 5 bases from J, leaving 12 bases between. In DNA, the CDR3 is TGTGCCAGCAGCACGCTACAGGTGACCGGGGAGCTGTTTTTT. Amino acids: CASSTLQVTGELFF.

This clone was counted a single time. V and J are TRBV7-3 and TRBJ2-1, with unresolved D. The CDR3 covers 12 residues. The germline CDR1 and CDR2 sequences are SGHTA and FQGTGA. Between the trimmed V and J ends, which lost 3 bases and 8 bases, there was a span of 8 bases. In DNA form, the CDR3 reads TGTGCCAGCAGCTTTGACGAGGATGAGCAGTTCTTC. This gives the protein CASSFDEDEQFF.

The chain joins TRBV5-1 to TRBJ1-3, with TRBD1 identical over 9 bases. The CDR3 extends over 17 amino acids. Germline V gene lookup returns CDR1 SGHRS and CDR2 YFSETQ. Trimming took 2 bases from V and 4 from J; bases not matched to a gene: 10. The CDR3 nucleotides are TGCGCCAGCAGCTTAGACCCTGGGACAGGGAACGGAAACACCATATATTTT. It translates to CASSLDPGTGNGNTIYF.

CDR3 nucleotide sequence: TGTGCCAGCAGCTCCACAGGTGGTGAAGCTTTCTTT. Translation: CASSSTGGEAFF. The chain joins TRBV5-8 to TRBJ1-1; D might be TRBD1 (5 bases). With 3 bases removed from V and 7 bases from J, the gap between germline ends came to 10 bases. The CDR3 is made up of 12 amino acids. Per the germline V gene, CDR1 is SGHTS and CDR2 is YDEGEE.

The rearrangement links TRBV18 to TRBJ1-2; D is perhaps TRBD1 (5 bases). CDR1 KGHSH and CDR2 LQKENI come from the germline V gene. The V end lost 2 bases, the J end lost 8 bases, and 6 bases lay between the germline ends. This CDR3 is built from 11 residues. The CDR3, as DNA: TGTGCCAGCTCACCAGGGGCCGGCTACACCTTC. This sequence encodes CASSPGAGYTF.

The table lists this clone with a count of one. V is TRBV10-1 and J is TRBJ2-3, with 8 bases aligning to TRBD1. CDR1 is WNHNN and CDR2 is SYGVQD in the germline V gene (reference sequence). The trim removed 4 bases at V and 15 bases at J, leaving 9 bases unmatched. The CDR3 covers 12 residues. The chain's CDR3 is CASSVGLDRVYF. The CDR3 nucleotides read TGCGCCAGCAGTGTAGGTTTGGACAGGGTATATTTT.

This clone has a single count. This chain uses TRBV11-2 with TRBJ1-1; D not resolved. This CDR3 is built from 14 residues. V was shortened by 0 bases and J by 5 bases, with 10 bases between the two germline ends. CDR1 and CDR2 from the germline V gene are SGHAT and FQNNGV. CDR3 sequence: CASSLERGGTEAFF. CDR3 DNA: TGTGCCAGCAGCTTAGAACGGGGAGGTACTGAAGCTTTCTTT.

The chain employs TRBV5-1 and TRBJ2-5, with 8 bases identical to TRBD2. Germline V CDR1 and CDR2: SGHRS, YFSETQ. V shed 3 bases and J 2 bases; nucleotides not matched to a gene: 6. The CDR3 contains 15 residues. In nucleotides, the CDR3 is TGCGCCAGCAGCTCGTTACCGGGGGGGCAAGAGACCCAGTACTTC. Translated, it gives CASSSLPGGQETQYF.

The chain carries TRBV6-5 and TRBJ2-7; D is possibly TRBD2 (6 bases). The germline V gene encodes CDR1 MNHEY and CDR2 SVGAGI. The CDR3 contains 14 residues. V lost 6 bases and J lost 3, with 15 bases in between. CDR3 bases: TGTGCCAGCAGCACACTCAGCGGGCTCTACGAGCAGTACTTC. Translation gives CASSTLSGLYEQYF.

J is TRBJ1-5 and V is TRBV7-9, with D possibly being TRBD1 (5 bases). The CDR3 totals 12 residues. The V gene lost 3 bases and the J gene lost 7 bases, with 7 bases spanning the gap. Germline assignment: CDR1 SEHNR and CDR2 FQNEAQ (reference sequence). DNA of the CDR3: TGTGCCAGCAGCTTGGGGCCCCAGCCCCAGCATTTT. This sequence encodes CASSLGPQPQHF.

The chain links TRBV4-1 to TRBJ1-1, with 8 bases lining up with TRBD1. This CDR3 spans 15 amino acids. The junction had 6 bases not matched to a gene; V was cut back by 4 bases and J by 2 bases. Germline values: CDR1 MGHRA, CDR2 YSYEKL. In nucleotides, the CDR3 is TGCGCCAGCAGCCCCGGGGACAGGCCCAACACTGAAGCTTTCTTT. Translating gives CASSPGDRPNTEAFF.

J is TRBJ1-1 and V is TRBV5-6, with TRBD1 identical over 7 bases. The length of the CDR3 is 15 residues. V shed 0 bases and J 4 bases; nucleotides not matched to a gene: 6. The V gene's germline CDR1 is SGHDT and CDR2 YYEEEE. The CDR3 bases are TGTGCCAGCAGCTTGGCGTTGGCAGGGGGCACTGAAGCTTTCTTT. Amino acids: CASSLALAGGTEAFF. The variable domain in full, with the rest retrieved from reference TRBV5-6 and TRBJ1-1, is DAGVTQSPTHLIKTRGQQVTLRCSPKSGHDTVSWYQQALGQGPQFIFQYYEEEERQRGNFPDRFSGHQFPNYSSELNVNALLLGDSALYLCASSLALAGGTEAFFGQGTRLTVV.

The chain links TRBV5-4 to TRBJ2-1; a possible D gene is TRBD2 (5 bases). Germline V gives CDR1 SGHNT, CDR2 YYREEE (reference sequence). The CDR3 extends over 12 amino acids. V was clipped by 2 bases and J by 6 bases, with 6 bases between them. The CDR3: CASSLLVNEQFF. The DNA of the CDR3 is TGTGCCAGCAGCTTACTAGTCAATGAGCAGTTCTTC.